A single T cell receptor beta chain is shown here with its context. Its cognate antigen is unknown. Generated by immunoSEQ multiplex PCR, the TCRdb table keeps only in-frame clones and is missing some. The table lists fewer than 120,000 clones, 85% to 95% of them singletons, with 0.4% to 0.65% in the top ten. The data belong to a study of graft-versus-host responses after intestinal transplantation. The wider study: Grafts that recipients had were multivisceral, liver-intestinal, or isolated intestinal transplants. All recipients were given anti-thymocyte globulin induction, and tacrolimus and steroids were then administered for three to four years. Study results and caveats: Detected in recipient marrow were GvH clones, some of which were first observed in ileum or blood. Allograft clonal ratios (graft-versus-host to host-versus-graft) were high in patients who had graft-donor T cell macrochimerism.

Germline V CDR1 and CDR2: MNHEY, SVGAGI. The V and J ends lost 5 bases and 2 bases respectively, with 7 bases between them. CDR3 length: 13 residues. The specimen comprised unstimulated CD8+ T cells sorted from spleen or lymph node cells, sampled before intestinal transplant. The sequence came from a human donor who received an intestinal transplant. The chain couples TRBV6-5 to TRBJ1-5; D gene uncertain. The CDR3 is CASSGLGNQPQHF. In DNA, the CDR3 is TGTGCCAGCAGTGGCCTTGGCAATCAGCCCCAGCATTTT.